This entry is about one TCR beta chain. Its matching antigen is unknown. Profiling relied on immunoSEQ multiplex PCR, and the TCRdb table lists in-frame clones only, not all of them. The profile shows roughly 75,000 clones, approximately 94% of them singletons. This sample stems from a study of cytomegalovirus exposure and HLA in healthy donors. Study-wide findings and caveats: Associated with cytomegalovirus, according to the listing, were 150 to 200 TCR beta chains. Generally TCR sequences proved uncommon, though certain public TCRs appeared in numerous donors.

The donors were in the approximately 120-subject validation cohort, distinct from the approximately 610-subject first cohort. The CDR3 has 13 residues. CDR1 and CDR2 (germline): GTSNPN, SVGIG (reference sequence). The V end was cut by 0 bases, the J end by 4 bases, with 6 bases between. The chain is built from TRBV30 and TRBJ1-4; D is unresolved. This TCR came from a woman aged 18-35 years in good health and CMV-seropositive. Sequencing was performed on PBMCs. The DNA of the CDR3 is TGTGCCTGGAGTGTACGGTATAATGAAAAACTGTTTTTT. Amino acids: CAWSVRYNEKLFF.